This passage covers 30 T cell receptor beta chains from one sample sequenced in a study of long-term antiretroviral therapy in people with HIV. Runs used v3.0 of the immunoSEQ assay and were done at survey level. TCRdb's table, derived via immunoSEQ multiplex PCR, lists solely in-frame clones and lacks some. The sample holds more than 25,000 clones; about 90% are singletons and the top ten take 3% to 4.5%. The sequencing used unsorted PBMCs, collected 1.8 years after starting antiretroviral therapy. These receptors were obtained from a woman aged 18-29 years with HIV.

This chain links TRBV19 with TRBJ2-5; 8 nucleotides align to TRBD2. The CDR3 has 12 residues. J gave up 5 bases and V 8 bases, and 4 bases lay outside the gene matches. Per the germline V gene, CDR1 is LNHDA and CDR2 is SQIVND (reference sequence). The CDR3 protein is CASGLAPETQYF. The CDR3 DNA follows: TGTGCCAGTGGACTAGCCCCGGAGACCCAGTACTTC.

This clone ranks as medium-sized. V usage is TRBV7-3 and J usage is TRBJ2-3, with 7 positions matching TRBD2. V shed 2 bases, J shed 1 base, and the junction held 12 bases outside the gene matches. This CDR3 is 18 amino acids long. Per the germline V gene, CDR1 is SGHTA and CDR2 is FQGTGA. This CDR3 is CASSLGYGDYPRTDTQYF. CDR3 coding DNA: TGTGCCAGCAGCTTAGGGTATGGGGACTACCCCCGCACAGATACGCAGTATTTT.

This chain connects TRBV7-9 to TRBJ1-2; D is ambiguous. Trimming pared 5 bases from V and 4 bases from J, leaving 5 bases between. Germline V gene lookup returns CDR1 SEHNR and CDR2 FQNEAQ (reference sequence). The CDR3 has 11 amino acids. CDR3 DNA: TGTGCCAGCAGCCTTCTCTATGGCTACACCTTC. It codes for CASSLLYGYTF.

This chain joins TRBV7-2 and TRBJ2-2; D is undetermined. V shed 3 bases and J shed 6 bases, with 5 bases lying between them. Germline CDR1 SGHTA, CDR2 FQGNSA. CDR3 length: 12 residues. CDR3 in DNA: TGTGCCAGCAGCTTGTCCCCCGGGGAGCTGTTTTTT. Encoded protein: CASSLSPGELFF.

The J gene is TRBJ2-2, the V gene TRBV6-5; D is uncertain. This CDR3 is built from 15 residues. Trimming removed 0 bases from V and 1 base from J, with 6 bases in between. Germline values: CDR1 MNHEY, CDR2 SVGAGI. The CDR3 DNA reads TGTGCCAGCAGTTACTCGAACGGGAACACCGGGGAGCTGTTTTTT. Protein product: CASSYSNGNTGELFF.

The chain combines TRBV27 with TRBJ1-1; the match to TRBD1 covers 8 bases. V trimming: 3 bases; J trimming: 0 bases; junction bases outside the gene matches: 9. The CDR3 runs to 17 residues. Germline CDR1 and CDR2: MNHEY and SMNVEV (reference sequence). In DNA form, the CDR3 reads TGTGCCAGCAGTTTCCTGACCCGACAGGGGCTGAACACTGAAGCTTTCTTT. It codes for CASSFLTRQGLNTEAFF.

J is TRBJ2-1 and V is TRBV5-1; a weak D match, TRBD2 (6 bases). The germline V gene encodes CDR1 SGHRS and CDR2 YFSETQ. The CDR3 is made up of 14 amino acids. Trimming cost V 8 bases and J 2 bases, with 14 bases left between them. The CDR3 DNA reads TGCGCCAGTTCCGGGACTTCAGCCTACAATGAGCAGTTCTTC. Its protein is CASSGTSAYNEQFF.

The gene calls are TRBV7-6 and TRBJ2-3; D is possibly TRBD2 (6 bases). V was trimmed by 4 bases and J by 6 bases, leaving 17 bases between them. Germline CDR1 and CDR2: SGHVS and FNYEAQ. The CDR3 loop spans 15 amino acids. CDR3: CASSSPAEGFDTQYF. The CDR3 DNA is TGTGCCAGCAGCTCCCCGGCGGAGGGCTTTGATACGCAGTATTTT.

The rearrangement uses TRBV6-5 and TRBJ1-1; 7 positions agree with TRBD1. Germline CDR1 and CDR2: MNHEY and SVGAGI. The V gene end was trimmed by 6 bases and the J gene end by 3 bases; junction bases not matched to a gene: 4. The CDR3 runs 13 residues. In DNA form, the CDR3 reads TGTGCCAGCAGCCCACAGGGGTACACTGAAGCTTTCTTT. Translating it yields CASSPQGYTEAFF.

The chain recombines TRBV10-3 with TRBJ2-7; D not resolved. Germline V lookup: CDR1 ENHRY, CDR2 SYGVKD. The CDR3 has 13 amino acids. V dropped 4 bases and J dropped 5 bases, with 12 bases sitting between them. CDR3 in amino acids: CAISVKVGNEQYF. The CDR3 DNA is TGTGCCATCAGTGTCAAGGTTGGGAACGAGCAGTACTTC.

CDR3 sequence reads: CASSLSWDTQYPLHF. CDR3 bases: TGTGCCAGCAGTTTATCGTGGGACACCCAGTATCCCCTCCACTTT. The chain links TRBV27 to TRBJ1-6, with D maybe TRBD1 (6 bases). The CDR3 extends over 15 amino acids. Trimming cost V 0 bases and J 13 bases, with 16 bases left between them. Germline lookup yields CDR1 MNHEY and CDR2 SMNVEV (reference sequence).

This chain links TRBV5-1 with TRBJ1-1; D perhaps matches TRBD1 (6 bases). The V gene lost 4 bases and the J gene lost 6 bases, with 16 bases spanning the gap. This CDR3 has 14 amino acids. Per germline, CDR1 SGHRS and CDR2 YFSETQ. This CDR3 reads CASSPGTNRAEAFF. DNA for the CDR3: TGCGCCAGCAGCCCCGGGACGAACAGGGCTGAAGCTTTCTTT.

The chain is built from TRBV25-1 and TRBJ1-2; D is ambiguous. The V gene lost 3 bases and the J gene lost 8 bases, with 13 bases spanning the gap. The CDR3 is 13 amino acids. Per the germline V gene, CDR1 is MGHDK and CDR2 is SYGVNS. The CDR3 here is CASSDDILYGYTF. The CDR3 nucleotides are TGTGCCAGCAGTGACGATATACTTTACGGCTACACCTTC.

The chain carries TRBV27 and TRBJ2-1; 12 bases are a match to TRBD2. The CDR3 runs 17 residues. The germline V gene has CDR1 MNHEY and CDR2 SMNVEV (reference sequence). The V gene end was trimmed by 5 bases and the J gene end by 6 bases; junction bases not matched to a gene: 11. In nucleotides, the CDR3 is TGTGCCAGCAGTCCCCCTAGCGGGAGGGCCATCTTCAATGAGCAGTTCTTC. It specifies CASSPPSGRAIFNEQFF.

This chain uses TRBV7-2 with TRBJ2-7; D is tentatively TRBD1 or TRBD2 (5 bases each). Trimming shortened V by 5 bases and J by 0 bases, and 23 bases separated the two germline ends. The V gene's germline CDR1 is SGHTA and CDR2 FQGNSA. This CDR3 is built from 18 residues. CDR3 DNA: TGTGCCAGCAGCCCACCGGGACCAGGGCCTCCCTTCTCCTACGAGCAGTACTTC. This sequence encodes CASSPPGPGPPFSYEQYF.

This clone was seen only a few times. CDR3 region: CASSLLPYEQYF. For the CDR3, the DNA is TGTGCCAGCAGCCTACTTCCCTACGAGCAGTACTTC. The rearrangement links TRBV7-2 to TRBJ2-7; no definite D call. Germline-derived CDR1 and CDR2 are SGHTA and FQGNSA. V lost 5 bases, J lost 2 bases, and 7 bases lay in between. The CDR3 runs 12 residues.

The rearrangement uses TRBV10-3 and TRBJ2-7, with D possibly matching TRBD1 (6 bases). The germline V gene encodes CDR1 ENHRY and CDR2 SYGVKD. The CDR3 has 13 residues. V was clipped by 6 bases and J by 3 bases, with 12 bases between them. Here the CDR3 reads CAISWDTVYEQYF. The CDR3 nucleotides are TGTGCCATCAGCTGGGACACCGTCTACGAGCAGTACTTC.

The V call is TRBV6-4, the J call TRBJ1-5; D is unclear. Trimming shortened V by 3 bases and J by 1 base, and 4 bases separated the two germline ends. This CDR3 is built from 13 residues. Germline CDR1 is MRHNA and CDR2 is SNTAGT. The CDR3 bases are TGTGCCAGCAGTGAGGGGAGCAATCAGCCCCAGCATTTT. Protein: CASSEGSNQPQHF.

This chain connects TRBV7-3 to TRBJ2-1; 7 bases match TRBD2. Germline loops: CDR1 SGHTA, CDR2 FQGTGA. Germline trimming cut 3 bases from V and 9 bases from J; bases unmatched to any gene: 14. CDR3 length: 16 residues. The CDR3 bases are TGTGCCAGCAGCTTGCCGTTAACGGGAGGAGGTACTGAGCAGTTCTTC. This translates into CASSLPLTGGGTEQFF.

The chain couples TRBV11-3 to TRBJ1-3; D gene ambiguous. The V end lost 5 bases, the J end lost 7 bases, and 15 bases lay between the germline ends. The CDR3 has 14 amino acids. In germline, CDR1 is SGHNT, CDR2 YENEEA. The CDR3 protein is CASSKGVPGNTIYF. DNA of the CDR3: TGTGCCAGCAGCAAAGGAGTACCGGGGAACACCATATATTTT.

V usage is TRBV25-1 and J usage is TRBJ2-2, with 9 bases fitting TRBD1. The germline CDR1 and CDR2 sequences are MGHDK and SYGVNS. This CDR3 contains 16 residues. The J segment lost 3 bases and the V segment lost 3 bases, leaving 5 bases of the junction unmatched. This CDR3 is CASSEWDRAYTGELFF. The CDR3 DNA sequence: TGTGCCAGCAGTGAGTGGGACAGGGCCTACACCGGGGAGCTGTTTTTT.

This chain joins TRBV21-1 and TRBJ2-6; the table's D call of TRBD2 was not tested on the DNA. TRBV21-1 counts as a pseudogene. The CDR3 covers 19 residues. The CDR3 bases are TGTGCCAGCAGCAAAAGACGGGGGGCCGAGAGCTCTGGGGCCAACGTCCTGACTTTC. As protein: CASSKRRGAESSGANVLTF.

This sequence joins TRBV7-9 and TRBJ2-7; TRBD1 or TRBD2 may be the D gene (7 bases each). The CDR3 consists of 15 residues. Trimming shortened V by 4 bases and J by 2 bases, and 15 bases separated the two germline ends. Germline CDR1 is SEHNR and CDR2 is FQNEAQ (reference sequence). The DNA for the CDR3 is TGTGCCAGCAGCTCCGGGGGGACAGATCCCTACGAGCAGTACTTC. Translated: CASSSGGTDPYEQYF.

The chain couples TRBV28 to TRBJ2-7; 12 nucleotides match TRBD1. Trimming removed 3 bases from V and 7 bases from J; junction bases left unmatched: 7. CDR1 is MDHEN, CDR2 SYDVKM, per germline. The CDR3 runs to 15 residues. For the CDR3, the DNA is TGTGCCAGCAGTTTGGGGGGACAGGGGGCTGGGGAGCAGTACTTC. Translation: CASSLGGQGAGEQYF.

V is TRBV10-3 and J is TRBJ1-2, with 9 bases lining up with TRBD1. The CDR3 covers 15 residues. CDR1 and CDR2 from the germline V gene are ENHRY and SYGVKD. Trimming took 6 bases from V and 1 from J; bases not matched to a gene: 6. CDR3 coding DNA: TGTGCCATCAGCTCGGGACAGGGAGTTAACTATGGCTACACCTTC. Translating gives CAISSGQGVNYGYTF.

The V gene is TRBV7-3, the J gene TRBJ1-1; TRBD1 agrees at 12 bases. The germline V gene has CDR1 SGHTA and CDR2 FQGTGA. V shed 5 bases and J 3 bases; nucleotides not matched to a gene: 10. CDR3 length: 17 residues. CDR3 protein: CASSLRGTGGAHTEAFF. For the CDR3, the DNA is TGTGCCAGCAGCCTACGAGGGACAGGGGGCGCGCACACTGAAGCTTTCTTT.

This sequence joins TRBV2 and TRBJ2-7, with D possibly being TRBD1 or TRBD2 (7 bases each). Trimming left V 4 bases short and J 6 bases short, with 16 bases between. Germline assignment: CDR1 SNHLY and CDR2 FYNNEI. The CDR3 is 14 amino acids. CDR3 protein: CASSGQGGRSEQYF. In nucleotides, the CDR3 is TGTGCCAGCAGTGGACAGGGAGGGCGGTCCGAGCAGTACTTC.

The chain uses TRBV12-5 and TRBJ2-1; TRBD2 might be the D (6 bases). This CDR3 region has 12 residues. The V end was cut by 6 bases, the J end by 9 bases, with 12 bases between. CDR1 is LGHNT, CDR2 FRNRAP, per germline. The DNA for the CDR3 is TGTGCTAGTGGATCGGGACTCCGTGAGCAGTTCTTC. As protein: CASGSGLREQFF.

V gene TRBV4-3 combines with J gene TRBJ2-1; TRBD1 matches 7 bases. The germline V gene has CDR1 LGHNA and CDR2 YSLEER. This CDR3 has 15 amino acids. The trim removed 2 bases at V and 15 bases at J, leaving 16 bases unmatched. The CDR3 nucleotides are TGCGCCAGCAGCCAATCCTCCCTCCGACAGGGAACGCTGTTCTTC. This encodes CASSQSSLRQGTLFF.

The J gene is TRBJ2-1, the V gene TRBV5-6; either TRBD1 or TRBD2 may fit D (5 bases each). Trimming removed 4 bases from V and 0 bases from J, with 14 bases in between. In germline, CDR1 is SGHDT, CDR2 YYEEEE. The CDR3 is 16 amino acids. The CDR3 spells CASSAMGPSSYNEQFF. The CDR3 DNA reads TGTGCCAGCAGCGCGATGGGACCGAGCTCCTACAATGAGCAGTTCTTC. Filled out from reference TRBV5-6 and TRBJ2-1, the complete variable domain reads DAGVTQSPTHLIKTRGQQVTLRCSPKSGHDTVSWYQQALGQGPQFIFQYYEEEERQRGNFPDRFSGHQFPNYSSELNVNALLLGDSALYLCASSAMGPSSYNEQFFGPGTRLTVL.